The 18 T cell receptor beta chains below come from one sample, sequenced in a study of blood T cell repertoires in COVID-19. Assay used: immunoSEQ multiplex PCR; TCRdb lists only in-frame clones, some missing. The sample lists fewer than 60,000 clones, approximately 82% occurring once. The sequenced sample was peripheral blood. The source is a man between 60 and 75 years old with acute or convalescent COVID-19.

The chain carries TRBV4-2 and TRBJ2-7; TRBD1 aligns across 10 bases. Germline CDR1 and CDR2: LGHNA and YNFKEQ. Losses at the gene ends were 4 bases for V and 2 bases for J; bases not matched to a gene: 11. The CDR3 runs 17 residues. The DNA for the CDR3 is TGTGCCAGCAGCCCACACCCAGGACAGGGGGGTACCTACGAGCAGTACTTC. As protein: CASSPHPGQGGTYEQYF.

V is TRBV15 and J is TRBJ2-7; D might be TRBD2 (6 bases). The germline CDR1 and CDR2 sequences are LNHNV and YYDKDF (reference sequence). CDR3 length equals 15 residues. V was cut by 5 bases and J by 1 base, with 15 bases left in between. The CDR3 DNA is TGTGCCACCAGCTCTCGCGGGGACGGATCCTACGAGCAGTACTTC. Translated: CATSSRGDGSYEQYF.

The genes are TRBV5-1 and TRBJ2-3; 8 positions agree with TRBD1. Germline-derived CDR1 and CDR2 are SGHRS and YFSETQ. The V gene end was trimmed by 1 base and the J gene end by 2 bases; junction bases not matched to a gene: 9. This CDR3 has 17 amino acids. The CDR3 is CASSLIPGQGVTDTQYF. Here the CDR3 DNA reads TGCGCCAGCAGCTTGATCCCTGGACAGGGAGTCACAGATACGCAGTATTTT.

The chain employs TRBV19 and TRBJ2-3, with 9 bases aligning to TRBD2. The V segment lost 6 bases and the J segment 4 bases; nucleotides outside the gene matches: 11. CDR3 size: 16 residues. Germline V gene data show CDR1 as LNHDA and CDR2 as SQIVND (reference sequence). In DNA, the CDR3 is TGTGCCAGTAGGTCCGGTGGCGGGGGGGTCGCAGATACGCAGTATTTT. As protein: CASRSGGGGVADTQYF.

V gene TRBV5-4 combines with J gene TRBJ2-2, with 9 bases aligning to TRBD1. V dropped 4 bases and J dropped 1; count of bases not matched to a gene: 5. Germline V CDR1 and CDR2: SGHNT, YYREEE (reference sequence). The CDR3 contains 16 residues. CDR3 nucleotides: TGTGCCAGCAGCATACAGGGGGCTCAGAACACCGGGGAGCTGTTTTTT. This translates into CASSIQGAQNTGELFF.

The V call is TRBV15, the J call TRBJ1-2; D might be TRBD1 (6 bases). V was pared by 2 bases and J by 5 bases, with 21 bases between. Germline V CDR1 and CDR2: LNHNV, YYDKDF (reference sequence). The CDR3 loop spans 17 amino acids. Here the CDR3 reads CATSRFTLGDTIYGYTF. CDR3 DNA: TGTGCCACCAGCAGATTCACATTGGGGGACACTATTTATGGCTACACCTTC.

The CDR3 spells CASSSLGESGTAPAGYGYTF. In nucleotides, the CDR3 is TGCGCCAGCAGCTCTCTAGGGGAATCCGGGACAGCCCCCGCGGGCTATGGCTACACCTTC. V and J are TRBV5-1 and TRBJ1-2, with 7 bases matching TRBD1. This CDR3 is built from 20 residues. The junction had 24 bases not matched to a gene; V was cut back by 3 bases and J by 4 bases. Germline CDR1 reads SGHRS; CDR2 reads YFSETQ.

V gene TRBV27 combines with J gene TRBJ1-5; unclear D gene. Trimming removed 4 bases at V and 5 bases at J, with 6 bases between. Germline-derived CDR1 and CDR2 are MNHEY and SMNVEV (reference sequence). This CDR3 has 12 amino acids. CDR3 sequence: CASSSAHQPQHF. Here the CDR3 DNA reads TGTGCCAGCAGTTCCGCGCATCAGCCCCAGCATTTT.

This chain joins TRBV28 and TRBJ1-6; TRBD1 agrees at 7 bases. The CDR3 runs 13 residues. Germline-derived CDR1 and CDR2 are MDHEN and SYDVKM. J lost 10 bases, V lost 9 bases, and 9 bases had no gene match. The CDR3 DNA reads as TGTGCCAGTATACAGGGGAAGGGATCACCCCTCCACTTT. It is translated as CASIQGKGSPLHF.

DNA of the CDR3: TGTGCCAGCAGTCAAACAGGGGGCTGGCAGCCCCAGCATTTT. It encodes CASSQTGGWQPQHF. The rearrangement links TRBV5-5 to TRBJ1-5, with 9 bases that match TRBD1. After removal of 5 bases from V and 7 bases from J, the junction contained 7 bases not matched to a gene. The germline V gene has CDR1 SGHKS and CDR2 YYEKEE (reference sequence). The CDR3 has 14 amino acids.

The rearrangement links TRBV4-1 to TRBJ1-5; possible D gene TRBD1, 5 bases. This CDR3 has 15 residues. The V end lost 3 bases, the J end lost 5 bases, and 14 bases lay between the germline ends. Germline CDR1 is MGHRA and CDR2 is YSYEKL. This CDR3 is CASSQTWGADQPQHF. The CDR3 nucleotides read TGCGCCAGCAGCCAGACATGGGGCGCGGATCAGCCCCAGCATTTT.

This clone was counted a single time. The J gene is TRBJ2-1, the V gene TRBV21-1; the D call TRBD1 from the table was never checked on the DNA. TRBV21-1 counts as a pseudogene. The CDR3 has 14 residues. CDR3 region: CARMGSGFGDEQFF. The CDR3 nucleotides are TGTGCCAGAATGGGTTCAGGGTTCGGCGATGAGCAGTTCTTC.

The chain employs TRBV5-1 and TRBJ2-5; D may be TRBD2 (5 bases). V gave up 4 bases and J gave up 3 bases, with 19 bases separating them. Germline assignment: CDR1 SGHRS and CDR2 YFSETQ. This CDR3 comprises 16 residues. CDR3 in amino acids: CASSLARGGSEETQYF. The CDR3 coding sequence is TGCGCCAGCAGCCTGGCCCGAGGAGGTTCTGAAGAGACCCAGTACTTC.

This chain connects TRBV6-6 to TRBJ1-2, with a weak D call TRBD1 (6 bases). The germline V and J ends were trimmed by 0 bases and 0 bases, with 11 bases remaining between them. The length of the CDR3 is 16 residues. CDR1 is MNHNY, CDR2 SVGAGI, per germline (reference sequence). CDR3 coding DNA: TGTGCCAGCAGTTACTCTCCTACAGGGTCTAACTATGGCTACACCTTC. This gives the protein CASSYSPTGSNYGYTF.

The V and J genes are TRBV9 and TRBJ2-5; 9 bases align to TRBD1. J lost 1 base, V lost 1 base, and 5 bases had no gene match. This CDR3 has 16 residues. Germline CDR1 reads SGDLS; CDR2 reads YYNGEE. In DNA, the CDR3 is TGTGCCAGCAGCGTATCCCCGACAGGGGGCCAAGAGACCCAGTACTTC. Translation: CASSVSPTGGQETQYF.

The V call is TRBV19, the J call TRBJ1-2; TRBD1 is a possible D gene (6 bases). Germline-derived CDR1 and CDR2 are LNHDA and SQIVND (reference sequence). Trimming shortened V by 5 bases and J by 2 bases, and 12 bases separated the two germline ends. This CDR3 is built from 14 residues. Written as DNA, the CDR3 is TGTGCCAGTAGTGGCAGGGGATCGAACTATGGCTACACCTTC. It translates to CASSGRGSNYGYTF.

This chain links TRBV5-1 with TRBJ1-2; a weak D match, TRBD1 (5 bases). Germline CDR1 SGHRS, CDR2 YFSETQ. The CDR3 loop spans 14 amino acids. V was pared by 4 bases and J by 7 bases, with 17 bases between. CDR3 residues: CASSLGHESSGYTF. Here the CDR3 DNA reads TGCGCCAGCAGCCTCGGACACGAGTCTAGTGGCTACACCTTC.

This clone turned up a few times. The chain is built from TRBV5-4 and TRBJ2-1, with 12 bases matching TRBD1. This CDR3 has 15 amino acids. V was pared by 3 bases and J by 10 bases, with 8 bases of the junction left unmatched. Germline V gene data show CDR1 as SGHNT and CDR2 as YYREEE (reference sequence). This CDR3 is CASSWEGQGAGEQFF. CDR3 nucleotide sequence: TGTGCCAGCAGCTGGGAGGGACAGGGGGCAGGGGAGCAGTTCTTC.